In this sample, the clone carrying this T cell receptor beta chain turned up a few times. Its antigen remains unknown. This record comes from a study of identical twins. Trimming removed 4 bases from V and 7 bases from J, with 17 bases in between. This CDR3 is 15 amino acids long. Germline CDR1 and CDR2: SGHRS and YFSETQ. Notes on the study in general: The presence of invariant MAIT and iNKT cells could partly confound analyses of zero-insertion sequences.

TCRdb reanalysed the 5' RACE reads using MiXCR and keeps one entry per CDR3 protein. The sample lists under 250,000 distinct CDR3 sequences; 7.5% were seen once. The sample was also reused in another study, on yellow fever vaccine responses in identical twins.

The sequenced material came from memory (CD45RO+) T cells sorted from blood. The chain recombines TRBV5-1 with TRBJ1-4; D possibly corresponds to TRBD1 (5 bases). The receptor was derived from a woman aged 18-35 years in good health. Here the CDR3 DNA reads TGCGCCAGCAGCAAGATAACCGGGGGTGGTGAAAAACTGTTTTTT. Protein product: CASSKITGGGEKLFF.